The TCR beta chain described here comes from a study of shared clonotypes between healthy human individuals. Study-wide background: Donors had three CD4 naive, three CD4 memory, two CD8 naive and one CD8 memory plate apiece. Study findings and constraints: Represented diversity (both genetic and exposure-history) was limited by the small number of donors. Some naive CD4 clonotypes, 4% to 6%, turned up in common across a few donors.

Sorted-subset replicate PCRs used about 200 ng DNA, approximately 33,000 T cell genomes. The data were produced by immunoSEQ multiplex PCR, yet TCRdb's version contains in-frame clones alone and is incomplete. The sample holds 630,000 or so clones, 95% to 98% seen once. Note on this clone: The target antigen is unknown.

Positive CCR7 selection of CD45RO-negative cells yielded the naive CD8 cells, and terminally differentiated effector memory CD45RA+ cells were excluded. The specimen was naive CD8+ T cells sorted from blood. The source of this sequence is a man between 25 and 39 years old in good health.

The CDR3 protein is CASSQTSSGNNEQFF. In DNA, the CDR3 is TGTGCCAGCAGCCAGACTAGTAGTGGTAACAATGAGCAGTTCTTC. This chain uses TRBV7-2 with TRBJ2-1; TRBD2 is a possible D gene (6 bases). Trimming removed 5 bases at V and 5 bases at J, with 16 bases between. Looked up from germline, CDR1 is SGHTA and CDR2 is FQGNSA. This CDR3 has 15 residues.